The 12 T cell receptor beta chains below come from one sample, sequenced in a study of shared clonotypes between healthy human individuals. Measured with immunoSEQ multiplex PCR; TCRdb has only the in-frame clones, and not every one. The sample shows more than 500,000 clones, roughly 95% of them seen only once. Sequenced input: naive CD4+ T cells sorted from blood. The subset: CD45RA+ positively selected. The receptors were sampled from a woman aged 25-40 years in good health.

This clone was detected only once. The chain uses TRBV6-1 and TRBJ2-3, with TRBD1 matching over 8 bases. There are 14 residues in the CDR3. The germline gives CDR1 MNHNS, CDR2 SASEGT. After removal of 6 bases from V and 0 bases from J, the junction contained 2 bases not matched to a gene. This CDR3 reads CASRNRGSTDTQYF. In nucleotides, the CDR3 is TGTGCCAGCAGGAACAGGGGGAGCACAGATACGCAGTATTTT.

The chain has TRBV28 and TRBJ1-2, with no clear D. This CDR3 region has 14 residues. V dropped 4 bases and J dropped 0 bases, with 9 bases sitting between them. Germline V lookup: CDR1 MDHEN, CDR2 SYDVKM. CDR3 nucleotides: TGTGCCAGCAGTTCGAAGCCCCCTAACTATGGCTACACCTTC. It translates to CASSSKPPNYGYTF.

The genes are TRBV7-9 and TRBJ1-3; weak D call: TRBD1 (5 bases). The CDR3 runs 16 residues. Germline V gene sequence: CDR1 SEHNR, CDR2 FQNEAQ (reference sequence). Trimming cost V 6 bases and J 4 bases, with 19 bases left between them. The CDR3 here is CASSRTNDGGGNTIYF. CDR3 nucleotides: TGTGCCAGCAGTCGCACAAATGACGGGGGAGGAAACACCATATATTTT.

The CDR3 coding sequence is TGTGCCAGCTCACCACTAGCGGGAGCCCTCAATGAGCAGTTCTTC. This codes for CASSPLAGALNEQFF. The chain employs TRBV18 and TRBJ2-1; 9 nucleotides align to TRBD2. After removal of 1 base from V and 6 bases from J, the junction contained 4 bases not matched to a gene. CDR1 and CDR2 from the germline V gene are KGHSH and LQKENI. The CDR3 consists of 15 residues.

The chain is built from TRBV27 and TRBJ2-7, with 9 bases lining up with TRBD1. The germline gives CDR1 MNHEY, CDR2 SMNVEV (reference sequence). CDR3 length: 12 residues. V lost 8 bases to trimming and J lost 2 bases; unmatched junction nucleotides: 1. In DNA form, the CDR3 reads TGTGCCAGCCGGACAGGGGCCTACGAGCAGTACTTC. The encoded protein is CASRTGAYEQYF.

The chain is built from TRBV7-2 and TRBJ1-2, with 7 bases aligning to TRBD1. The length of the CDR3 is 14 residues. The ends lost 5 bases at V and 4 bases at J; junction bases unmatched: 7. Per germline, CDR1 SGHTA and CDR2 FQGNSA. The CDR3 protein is CASSPVRTGYGYTF. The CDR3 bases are TGTGCCAGCAGCCCGGTTCGGACAGGCTATGGCTACACCTTC.

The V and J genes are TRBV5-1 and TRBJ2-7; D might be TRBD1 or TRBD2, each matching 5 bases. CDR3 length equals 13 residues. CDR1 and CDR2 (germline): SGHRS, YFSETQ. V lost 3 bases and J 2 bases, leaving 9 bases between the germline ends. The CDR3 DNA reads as TGCGCCAGCAGCTCCCAGGGACCCTACGAGCAGTACTTC. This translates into CASSSQGPYEQYF.

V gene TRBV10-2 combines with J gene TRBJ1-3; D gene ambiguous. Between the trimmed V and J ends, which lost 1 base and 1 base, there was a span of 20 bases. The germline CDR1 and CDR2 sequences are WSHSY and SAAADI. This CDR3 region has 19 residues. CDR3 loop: CASSEYSLGEKESGNTIYF. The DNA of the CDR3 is TGCGCCAGCAGTGAGTACAGCTTAGGAGAGAAGGAATCTGGAAACACCATATATTTT.

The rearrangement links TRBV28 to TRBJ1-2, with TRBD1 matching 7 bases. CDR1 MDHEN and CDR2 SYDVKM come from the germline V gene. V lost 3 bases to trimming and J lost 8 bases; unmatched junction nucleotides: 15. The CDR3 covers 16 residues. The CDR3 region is CASSFQGATGRQGYTF. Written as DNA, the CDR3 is TGTGCCAGCAGTTTTCAAGGGGCGACAGGGCGTCAAGGCTACACCTTC.

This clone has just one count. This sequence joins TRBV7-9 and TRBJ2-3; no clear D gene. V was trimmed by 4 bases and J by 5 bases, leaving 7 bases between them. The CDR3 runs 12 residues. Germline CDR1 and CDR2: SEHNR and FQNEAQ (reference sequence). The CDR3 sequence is CASSSRRDTQYF. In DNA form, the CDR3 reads TGTGCCAGCAGCTCCCGTAGAGATACGCAGTATTTT.

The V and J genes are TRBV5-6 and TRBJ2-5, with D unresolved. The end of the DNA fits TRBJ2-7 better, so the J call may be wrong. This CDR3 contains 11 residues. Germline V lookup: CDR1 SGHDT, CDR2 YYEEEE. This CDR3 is CASSSDYEQYF. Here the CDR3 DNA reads TGTGCCAGCAGTTCCGATTACGAGCAGTACTTC.

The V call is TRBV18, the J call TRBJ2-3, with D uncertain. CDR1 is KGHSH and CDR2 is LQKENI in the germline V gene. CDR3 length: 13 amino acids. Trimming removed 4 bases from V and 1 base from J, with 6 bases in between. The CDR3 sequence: CASSRLRTDTQYF. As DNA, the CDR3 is TGTGCCAGCTCACGACTCCGCACAGATACGCAGTATTTT.